This T cell receptor (beta chain) emerged from a study of metastatic and nonmetastatic thyroid tumors. Overall study context: Thyroid patients, malignant and benign, had repertoires compared across blood and tumor or nodule tissue.

The CDR3 sequence is 19 residues long. Original methodology: In papillary thyroid cancer, a distant-metastasis classifier was built using CDR3 differences across clinicopathological groups. Through MiXCR, TCRdb re-clonotyped the PCR reads. The V and J calls come from TCRdb's annotation, not from the publication. The sample includes tens of thousands of clones, more than 20% of them seen just once. This clone showed up many times. Its antigen is currently unknown. Among the patients, none had received any treatment before thyroid surgery. Whole-study results and caveats: TCR beta diversity was reportedly significantly higher in malignant thyroid tumors than benign nodules, in blood and tumor.

The specimen was blood. This clonotype was sampled from a male donor with papillary thyroid cancer or a benign thyroid nodule (not recorded which). Some clones in this sample may be carry-over from other donors' samples. The chain uses TRBV3-2 and TRBJ2-1; no DNA check was done on the table's D call, TRBD2. TRBV3-2 represents a pseudogene. CDR3 coding DNA: TGTGCCAGCAGCCAAGGTCGGGCGGGACTAGCGGGATTTAGCAATGAGCAGTTCTTC. Translating gives CASSQGRAGLAGFSNEQFF.